These T cell receptor beta chains were read from a single sample in a study of OX40 agonist ivuxolimab in advanced cancers. Assay: immunoSEQ multiplex PCR; the TCRdb copy retains only in-frame clones and omits some. The repertoire holds about 100,000 clones, with roughly 90% as singletons. This specimen was CD4+ or CD8+ T cells sorted from blood, taken in a trial of the OX40 agonist ivuxolimab. The receptor source for this set is an adult with an advanced solid tumor such as melanoma, head and neck, liver or kidney cancer. The CDR3 runs from the conserved cysteine through the conserved F or W. The D gene is left open where the match is weak. Where a row states a size, it is once, few, many or the class of an expanded clone; other rows omit it.

V gene	J gene	D gene	clone size	CDR3 DNA	CDR3 protein
TRBV30	TRBJ1-1	NA	NA	TGTGCCTGGAGCCCTCAGATGGGCACTGAAGCTTTCTTT	CAWSPQMGTEAFF
TRBV5-1	TRBJ2-3	NA	NA	TGCGCCAGCAGCTTGCCGGGGCGGGATACGCAGTATTTT	CASSLPGRDTQYF
TRBV7-2	TRBJ1-2	NA	NA	TGTGCCAGCAGCTTGCAGGGGAACTATGGCTACACCTTC	CASSLQGNYGYTF
TRBV11-3	TRBJ1-1	NA	NA	TGTGCCAGCAGCTTAGGTGTGAACACTGAAGCTTTCTTT	CASSLGVNTEAFF
TRBV7-6	TRBJ2-1	NA	NA	TGTGCCAGCAGGCCGACCTTAGGGGGGCCCAACTACAATGAGCAGTTCTTC	CASRPTLGGPNYNEQFF
TRBV7-2	TRBJ2-7	NA	NA	TGTGCCAGCAGCTCAAGCGTGCTAGCAACCTACGAGCAGTACTTC	CASSSSVLATYEQYF
TRBV9	TRBJ1-2	NA	NA	TGTGCCAGCAGGACAGGAAAGGATGGCTACACCTTC	CASRTGKDGYTF
TRBV6-5	TRBJ2-2	TRBD1	NA	TGTGCCAGCAGTCGACAGGGGGCAGGCACCGGGGAGCTGTTTTTT	CASSRQGAGTGELFF
TRBV5-6	TRBJ2-7	NA	NA	TGTGCCAGCAGCTTAGGGAGGACCCTAACGACCTACGAGCAGTACTTC	CASSLGRTLTTYEQYF
TRBV6-5	TRBJ1-1	NA	NA	TGTGCCAGCACCAAGACGTGGCGGACTGAAGCTTTCTTT	CASTKTWRTEAFF
TRBV15	TRBJ2-5	NA	once	TGTGCCACCAGCAGAGGAATAGAGACCCAGTACTTC	CATSRGIETQYF
TRBV19	TRBJ2-5	TRBD2	NA	TGTGCCAGTAGTTTAGCGGGAGGAGTAGGAGAGACCCAGTACTTC	CASSLAGGVGETQYF
TRBV7-2	TRBJ2-1	TRBD2	NA	TGTGCCAGCAGCTCGGGGGGGACTAGCGGGCTGGCGTTCTTC	CASSSGGTSGLAFF
TRBV2	TRBJ1-4	NA	NA	TGTGCCAGCAGTGAAAGAGTCTCAACTAATGAAAAACTGTTTTTT	CASSERVSTNEKLFF
TRBV4-2	TRBJ2-2	NA	NA	TGTGCCAGCAGCCAAGAGCGGCGGACCGGGGAGCTGTTTTTT	CASSQERRTGELFF
TRBV28	TRBJ1-5	NA	NA	TGTGCCAGCAGGGATCAGGGGTCTGGCAATCAGCCCCAGCATTTT	CASRDQGSGNQPQHF
TRBV7-6	TRBJ2-7	NA	NA	TGTGCCAGCAGCTTAGCGGGAGAAGGCGAGCAGTACTTC	CASSLAGEGEQYF
TRBV5-6	TRBJ1-4	NA	NA	TGTGCCAGCAGTCGCCTTGAGGGTGAAAAACTGTTTTTT	CASSRLEGEKLFF
TRBV11-2	TRBJ2-1	NA	NA	TGTGCCACAGAGGATATTTACAATGAGCAGTTCTTC	CATEDIYNEQFF
TRBV18	TRBJ2-7	NA	NA	TGTGCCAGCTCCCCGGGACGGGCGACCTCCTACGAGCAGTACTTC	CASSPGRATSYEQYF
TRBV7-3	TRBJ2-2	NA	NA	TGTGCCAGCAGCCCTACCCTAGTGTTATCCCCAAGGCACACCGGGGAGCTGTTTTTT	CASSPTLVLSPRHTGELFF
TRBV6-5	TRBJ2-1	TRBD2	NA	TGTGCCAGCAGATCCCCTAGCGGATCAAACAATGAGCAGTTCTTC	CASRSPSGSNNEQFF
TRBV7-9	TRBJ2-3	TRBD2	NA	TGTGCCAGCAGCTTGCCGACCGGGGGGAGCACAGATACGCAGTATTTT	CASSLPTGGSTDTQYF
TRBV5-6	TRBJ2-7	NA	NA	TGTGCCAGCAGCTTGCTGGGTTCGGCCTCCTACGAGCAGTACTTC	CASSLLGSASYEQYF
TRBV7-2	TRBJ2-7	NA	NA	TGTGCCAGCAGCCCACGGGCCACGGGAGAGCAGTACTTC	CASSPRATGEQYF
TRBV7-3	TRBJ2-4	NA	NA	TGTGCCAGCAGCGCCGTCAAGGGCGACATTCAGTACTTC	CASSAVKGDIQYF
TRBV7-6	TRBJ2-7	NA	NA	TGTGCCAGCAGCTTGGCCTCGTATTCCTACGAGCAGTACTTC	CASSLASYSYEQYF
TRBV7-2	TRBJ1-2	NA	NA	TGTGCCAGCAGCTTGGGCGGAATCTATGGCTACACCTTC	CASSLGGIYGYTF
TRBV30	TRBJ1-2	NA	once	TGTGCCTGGAGTGTGGGGTCCGGAATCTCCAACTATGGCTACACCTTC	CAWSVGSGISNYGYTF
TRBV20-1	TRBJ2-5	TRBD1	NA	TGCAGTGCTCCCAGGGGGGAGACCCAGTACTTC	CSAPRGETQYF
TRBV5-6	TRBJ1-4	NA	NA	TGTGCCAGCAGCTTGTTGCCAGTTGCAACTAATGAAAAACTGTTTTTT	CASSLLPVATNEKLFF
TRBV7-9	TRBJ2-1	NA	NA	TGTGCCAGCAGCTTAAGGGGAAGCGGCTACAATGAGCAGTTCTTC	CASSLRGSGYNEQFF
TRBV5-1	TRBJ2-7	NA	NA	TGCGCCAGCAGCTTGGATGGGGCTAGTAACGAGCAGTACTTC	CASSLDGASNEQYF
TRBV5-6	TRBJ2-5	TRBD2	NA	TGTGCCAGCAGCTACCAACCGGGACTAGCGGGATCGGAAGAGACCCAGTACTTC	CASSYQPGLAGSEETQYF
TRBV9	TRBJ2-1	NA	once	TGTGCCAGCACCCAGCGGCTATTAAGCTCCTACAATGAGCAGTTCTTC	CASTQRLLSSYNEQFF
TRBV14	TRBJ2-3	NA	NA	TGTGCCAGCAGCCAAGAACTGGGGATTTATAGCACAGATACGCAGTATTTT	CASSQELGIYSTDTQYF
TRBV2	TRBJ1-1	NA	NA	TGTGCCAGCGGGGGGAGGAACACTGAAGCTTTCTTT	CASGGRNTEAFF
TRBV5-6	TRBJ2-7	NA	NA	TGTGCCAGCAGCCAAGGGGGTTCGTACGAGCAGTACTTC	CASSQGGSYEQYF
TRBV6-5	TRBJ2-1	NA	NA	TGTGCCAGCAGGACAGGTCCGTACGATGAGCAGTTCTTC	CASRTGPYDEQFF
TRBV6-5	TRBJ2-7	NA	NA	TGTGCCAGCGGGGGCGGGGGAATCTACGAGCAGTACTTC	CASGGGGIYEQYF
TRBV6-7	TRBJ2-5	NA	NA	TGTGCCAGCAATCCCCCGGGGGAGACCCAGTACTTC	CASNPPGETQYF
TRBV28	TRBJ2-5	TRBD2	NA	TGTGCCAGCAGTTTATCTAGCGGGATCGAGACCCAGTACTTC	CASSLSSGIETQYF
TRBV27	TRBJ2-1	NA	NA	TGTGCCAGCAGGCGACATAGCTCCTACAATGAGCAGTTCTTC	CASRRHSSYNEQFF
TRBV4-1	TRBJ2-2	TRBD1	NA	TGCGCCAGCCGCGACAGGGTTATTCGAGGCACCGGGGAGCTGTTTTTT	CASRDRVIRGTGELFF
TRBV30	TRBJ1-5	TRBD1	NA	TGTGCCTGGTCGGGACAGGGATTGCAGCCCCAGCATTTT	CAWSGQGLQPQHF
TRBV30	TRBJ2-3	NA	NA	TGTGCCTGGAGTGTAAGAGGGAGACCCGATACGCAGTATTTT	CAWSVRGRPDTQYF
TRBV28	TRBJ1-2	NA	NA	TGTGCCAGCAGTTTGTGGAACTATGGCTACACCTTC	CASSLWNYGYTF
TRBV20-1	TRBJ2-5	NA	few	TGCAGTGCTCCCCTTGAGACCCAGTACTTC	CSAPLETQYF
TRBV28	TRBJ2-7	TRBD1	NA	TGTGCCAGTGTGGGGACAGGGGGAATTCGTGCGACGACGGAGCAGTACTTC	CASVGTGGIRATTEQYF